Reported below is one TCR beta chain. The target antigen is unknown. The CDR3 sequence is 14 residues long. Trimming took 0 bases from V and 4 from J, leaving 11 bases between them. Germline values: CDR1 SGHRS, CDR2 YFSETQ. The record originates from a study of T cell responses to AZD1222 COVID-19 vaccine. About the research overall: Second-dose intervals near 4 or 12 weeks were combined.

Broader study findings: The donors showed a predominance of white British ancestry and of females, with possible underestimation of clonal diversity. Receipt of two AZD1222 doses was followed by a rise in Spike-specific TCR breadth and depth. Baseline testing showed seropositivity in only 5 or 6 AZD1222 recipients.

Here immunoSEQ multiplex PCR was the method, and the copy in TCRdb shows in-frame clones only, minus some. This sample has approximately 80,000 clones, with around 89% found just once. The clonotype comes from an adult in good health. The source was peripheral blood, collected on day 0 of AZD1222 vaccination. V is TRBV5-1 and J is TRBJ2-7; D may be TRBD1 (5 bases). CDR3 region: CASSLVVDSYEQYF. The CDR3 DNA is TGCGCCAGCAGCTTGGTAGTCGACAGTTACGAGCAGTACTTC.